One and the same sample provided the 19 T cell receptor beta chains below, sequenced in a study of blood T cell repertoires in COVID-19. The repertoire was sequenced with immunoSEQ multiplex PCR; TCRdb's copy has only in-frame clones and lacks some. The sample has more than 250,000 clones; more than 85% are singletons. The sequenced sample consisted of PBMCs or T cells enriched from blood (not recorded which). The receptors were gathered from a woman aged 25 to 39 who had recovered from COVID-19.

This clone was observed a single time. The genes are TRBV7-2 and TRBJ2-5; possible D gene TRBD1, 6 bases. Germline V CDR1 and CDR2: SGHTA, FQGNSA. This CDR3 is built from 13 residues. V lost 5 bases and J 4 bases, leaving 11 bases between the germline ends. CDR3 nucleotide sequence: TGTGCCAGCAGCAACGCAGGGGCAGAGACCCAGTACTTC. Protein: CASSNAGAETQYF.

This chain uses TRBV30 with TRBJ1-2, with a possible D match to TRBD1 (6 bases). The V and J ends lost 0 bases and 4 bases respectively, with 9 bases between them. The length of the CDR3 is 13 residues. Germline CDR1 is GTSNPN and CDR2 is SVGIG (reference sequence). CDR3 DNA: TGTGCCTGGAGTGTACCCAGGGGCTATGGCTACACCTTC. It yields the protein CAWSVPRGYGYTF. Supplemented by reference TRBV30 and TRBJ1-2, the full variable domain reads SQTIHQWPATLVQPVGSPLSLECTVEGTSNPNLYWYRQAAGRGLQLLFYSVGIGQISSEVPQNLSASRPQDRQFILSSKKLLLSDSGFYLCAWSVPRGYGYTFGSGTRLTVV.

The CDR3 sequence is CASSSGRAKHEQYF. CDR3 sequence (DNA): TGTGCCAGCAGTTCCGGCAGGGCGAAGCACGAGCAGTACTTC. The chain links TRBV27 to TRBJ2-7; tentatively, D is TRBD1 (5 bases). The V end was cut by 4 bases, the J end by 5 bases, with 15 bases between. This CDR3 has 14 amino acids. The germline V gene has CDR1 MNHEY and CDR2 SMNVEV (reference sequence).

The chain couples TRBV19 to TRBJ1-2, with 8 positions matching TRBD1. The germline gives CDR1 LNHDA, CDR2 SQIVND (reference sequence). V trimming: 7 bases; J trimming: 4 bases; junction bases outside the gene matches: 11. This CDR3 comprises 15 residues. The CDR3 here is CASTTDRGWSYGYTF. DNA of the CDR3: TGTGCCAGTACCACCGACAGGGGTTGGAGCTATGGCTACACCTTC.

The chain couples TRBV10-3 to TRBJ2-3, with 10 bases that match TRBD1. Germline V CDR1 and CDR2: ENHRY, SYGVKD. The V segment lost 9 bases and the J segment 3 bases; nucleotides outside the gene matches: 3. The CDR3 is 13 residues long. CDR3 sequence (DNA): TGTGCCATAAGACAGGGGGCGACAGATACGCAGTATTTT. It translates to CAIRQGATDTQYF.

This chain uses TRBV28 with TRBJ2-1, with a tentative D call TRBD2 (5 bases). CDR3 length: 18 amino acids. Between the trimmed V and J ends, which lost 4 bases and 7 bases, there was a span of 26 bases. In germline, CDR1 is MDHEN, CDR2 SYDVKM. CDR3 in DNA: TGTGCCAGCAGTTCACCCGACCGGAGAGGGCCTCTGGGAAATGAGCAGTTCTTC. Its translation: CASSSPDRRGPLGNEQFF.

The V call is TRBV4-1, the J call TRBJ2-1; TRBD2 agrees at 7 bases. Trimming removed 3 bases from V and 8 bases from J; junction bases left unmatched: 10. This CDR3 is 15 amino acids long. Germline V gives CDR1 MGHRA, CDR2 YSYEKL. The CDR3 loop reads CASSHPRGEGYEQFF. CDR3 nucleotide sequence: TGCGCCAGCAGCCACCCACGGGGGGAGGGGTATGAGCAGTTCTTC.

The rearrangement links TRBV30 to TRBJ1-2; TRBD1 might be the D (6 bases). Germline V lookup: CDR1 GTSNPN, CDR2 SVGIG (reference sequence). Trimming cost V 4 bases and J 7 bases, with 16 bases left between them. This CDR3 is 13 amino acids long. This chain's CDR3 is CAWNQQGFTGYTF. In DNA form, the CDR3 reads TGTGCCTGGAATCAACAGGGTTTCACTGGCTACACCTTC.

CDR3 in amino acids: CASSQDGQGAAGNTIYF. As DNA, the CDR3 is TGTGCCAGCAGCCAAGATGGACAGGGGGCGGCTGGAAACACCATATATTTT. The V and J genes are TRBV4-2 and TRBJ1-3; TRBD1 agrees at 11 bases. This CDR3 is 17 amino acids long. The V gene's germline CDR1 is LGHNA and CDR2 YNFKEQ. V gave up 0 bases and J gave up 2 bases; unmatched junction bases: 3.

The chain recombines TRBV7-8 with TRBJ1-1, with 9 bases fitting TRBD1. Unmatched junction bases numbered 5, after V lost 4 bases and J lost 5 bases. Germline V lookup: CDR1 SGHVS, CDR2 FQNEAQ. The CDR3 spans 14 residues. As DNA, the CDR3 is TGTGCCAGCAGCTCCAGGACAGGGGAAACTGAAGCTTTCTTT. Translating gives CASSSRTGETEAFF.

Comments on this clone: This sample also contains other DNA sequences that code for the same CDR3. The chain uses TRBV19 and TRBJ1-4; TRBD1 might be the D (5 bases). Trimming took 6 bases from V and 0 from J, leaving 8 bases between them. The CDR3 is 14 residues long. Per germline, CDR1 LNHDA and CDR2 SQIVND (reference sequence). The CDR3 region is CASSGGATNEKLFF. The CDR3 bases are TGTGCCAGTAGCGGGGGGGCAACTAATGAAAAACTGTTTTTT. The full variable domain, its missing parts supplied by reference TRBV19 and TRBJ1-4, is DGGITQSPKYLFRKEGQNVTLSCEQNLNHDAMYWYRQDPGQGLRLIYYSQIVNDFQKGDIAEGYSVSREKKESFPLTVTSAQKNPTAFYLCASSGGATNEKLFFGSGTQLSVL.

The chain carries TRBV12-5 and TRBJ2-1; a possible D gene is TRBD2 (5 bases). With 2 bases removed from V and 7 bases from J, the gap between germline ends came to 12 bases. Germline CDR1 is LGHNT and CDR2 is FRNRAP. There are 14 residues in the CDR3. The CDR3 spells CASGLSLTGNEQFF. The CDR3 bases are TGTGCTAGTGGTTTGAGCCTAACGGGGAATGAGCAGTTCTTC.

CDR3 residues: CASSFVGVTGLAGAGEQFF. In DNA, the CDR3 is TGTGCCAGCAGCTTTGTAGGGGTTACGGGACTAGCGGGAGCGGGTGAGCAGTTCTTC. The chain has TRBV12-1 and TRBJ2-1; the DNA was not used to check the table's D call, TRBD2. TRBV12-1 is an annotated pseudogene. This CDR3 spans 19 amino acids.

This rearrangement joins TRBV5-4 to TRBJ1-1; TRBD1 matches 9 bases. Germline loops: CDR1 SGHNT, CDR2 YYREEE (reference sequence). The trim removed 4 bases at V and 5 bases at J, leaving 3 bases unmatched. CDR3 length: 13 amino acids. CDR3 DNA: TGTGCCAGCAGCGGGACAGGGCGGACTGAAGCTTTCTTT. Translating it yields CASSGTGRTEAFF.

The chain employs TRBV7-2 and TRBJ2-7, with D possibly TRBD1 on 6 matching bases. This CDR3 is built from 13 residues. Trimming shortened V by 4 bases and J by 2 bases, and 9 bases separated the two germline ends. CDR1 is SGHTA, CDR2 FQGNSA, per germline. The CDR3 DNA follows: TGTGCCAGCAGCTCCGCAGGGGCCTACGAGCAGTACTTC. Translation: CASSSAGAYEQYF.

The rearrangement uses TRBV5-1 and TRBJ2-7; 9 bases align to TRBD1. The CDR3 totals 14 residues. CDR1 and CDR2 (germline): SGHRS, YFSETQ. J gave up 6 bases and V 6 bases, and 10 bases lay outside the gene matches. CDR3 in DNA: TGCGCCAGCACCGACAGGGGGGGAATTGGCGAGCAGTACTTC. It translates to CASTDRGGIGEQYF.

The chain recombines TRBV21-1 with TRBJ2-3; TRBD2 reflects the table's D call only, with no check against the DNA. TRBV21-1 is a pseudogene segment. The CDR3 runs 17 residues. DNA for the CDR3: TGTGCCAGCAGCAAAGGGGTAGCGGGAGGCGGCACAGATACGCAGTATTTT. It codes for CASSKGVAGGGTDTQYF.

This chain joins TRBV27 and TRBJ2-7; 14 nucleotides line up with TRBD2. Germline V gives CDR1 MNHEY, CDR2 SMNVEV (reference sequence). Germline trimming cut 5 bases from V and 0 bases from J; bases unmatched to any gene: 3. The CDR3 is made up of 16 amino acids. In nucleotides, the CDR3 is TGTGCCAGCAGTACGGGGACTAGCGGGAGCTCCTACGAGCAGTACTTC. It translates to CASSTGTSGSSYEQYF.

This clone came up once. V is TRBV27 and J is TRBJ2-1, with D possibly TRBD2 on 5 matching bases. V gave up 11 bases and J gave up 9 bases, with 11 bases separating them. CDR3 length equals 10 residues. CDR1 is MNHEY, CDR2 SMNVEV, per germline (reference sequence). CDR3 sequence: CASRGIEQFF. In DNA, the CDR3 is TGTGCCTCTAGAGGGATTGAGCAGTTCTTC.